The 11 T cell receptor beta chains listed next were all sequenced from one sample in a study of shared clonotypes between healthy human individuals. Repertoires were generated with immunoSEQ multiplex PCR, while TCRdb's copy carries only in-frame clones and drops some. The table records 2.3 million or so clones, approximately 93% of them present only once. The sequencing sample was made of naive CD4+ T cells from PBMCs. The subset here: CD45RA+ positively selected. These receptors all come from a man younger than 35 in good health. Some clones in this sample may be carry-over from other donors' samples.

The chain's CDR3 is CASSPRAQVGTGELFF. CDR3 DNA: TGCGCCAGCAGCCCCCGGGCCCAGGTCGGCACCGGGGAGCTGTTTTTT. The V gene is TRBV5-1, the J gene TRBJ2-2; no reliable D call. Per the germline V gene, CDR1 is SGHRS and CDR2 is YFSETQ. V lost 4 bases to trimming and J lost 4 bases, with 17 bases between them. The CDR3 loop spans 16 amino acids.

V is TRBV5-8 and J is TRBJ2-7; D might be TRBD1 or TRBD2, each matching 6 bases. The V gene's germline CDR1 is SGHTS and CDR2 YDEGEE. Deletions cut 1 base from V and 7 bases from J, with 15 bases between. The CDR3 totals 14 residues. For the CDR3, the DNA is TGTGCCAGCAGCTTGATGGGGGGACAAGGGGAGCAGTACTTC. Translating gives CASSLMGGQGEQYF.

The CDR3 here is CASSLDILAGAGANVLTF. DNA for the CDR3: TGCGCCAGCAGCTTGGATATACTAGCGGGAGCCGGGGCCAACGTCCTGACTTTC. The V and J genes are TRBV5-1 and TRBJ2-6; 11 bases match TRBD2. The germline CDR1 and CDR2 sequences are SGHRS and YFSETQ. This CDR3 comprises 18 residues. Losses at the gene ends were 0 bases for V and 4 bases for J; bases not matched to a gene: 6. Full variable domain (remainder filled in from reference TRBV5-1 and TRBJ2-6): KAGVTQTPRYLIKTRGQQVTLSCSPISGHRSVSWYQQTPGQGLQFLFEYFSETQRNKGNFPGRFSGRQFSNSRSEMNVSTLELGDSALYLCASSLDILAGAGANVLTFGAGSRLTVL.

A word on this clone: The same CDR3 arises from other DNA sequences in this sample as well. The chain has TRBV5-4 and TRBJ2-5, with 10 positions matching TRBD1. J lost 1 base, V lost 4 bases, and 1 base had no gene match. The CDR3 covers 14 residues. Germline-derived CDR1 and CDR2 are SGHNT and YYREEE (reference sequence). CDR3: CASSRTGGQETQYF. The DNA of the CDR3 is TGTGCCAGCAGCAGGACAGGGGGCCAAGAGACCCAGTACTTC.

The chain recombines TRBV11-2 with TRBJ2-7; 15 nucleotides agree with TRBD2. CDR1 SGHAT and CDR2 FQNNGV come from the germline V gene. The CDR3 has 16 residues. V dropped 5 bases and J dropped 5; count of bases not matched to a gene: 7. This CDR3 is CASSPGLAGGPHEQYF. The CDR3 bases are TGTGCCAGCAGCCCAGGACTAGCGGGAGGGCCCCACGAGCAGTACTTC. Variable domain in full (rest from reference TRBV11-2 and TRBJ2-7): EAGVAQSPRYKIIEKRQSVAFWCNPISGHATLYWYQQILGQGPKLLIQFQNNGVVDDSQLPKDRFSAERLKGVDSTLKIQPAKLEDSAVYLCASSPGLAGGPHEQYFGPGTRLTVT.

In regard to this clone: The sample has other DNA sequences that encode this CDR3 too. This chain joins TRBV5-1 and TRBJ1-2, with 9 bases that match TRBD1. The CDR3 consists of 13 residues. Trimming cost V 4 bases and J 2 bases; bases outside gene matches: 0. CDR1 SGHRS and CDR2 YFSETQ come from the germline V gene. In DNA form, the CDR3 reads TGCGCCAGCAGCGGGACAGGGAACTATGGCTACACCTTC. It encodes CASSGTGNYGYTF.

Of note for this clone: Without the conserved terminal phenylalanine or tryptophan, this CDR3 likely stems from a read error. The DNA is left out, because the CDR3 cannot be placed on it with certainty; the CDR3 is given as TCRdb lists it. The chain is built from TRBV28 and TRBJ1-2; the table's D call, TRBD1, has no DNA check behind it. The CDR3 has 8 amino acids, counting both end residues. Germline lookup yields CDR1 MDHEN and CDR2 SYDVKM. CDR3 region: CASRGRSG.

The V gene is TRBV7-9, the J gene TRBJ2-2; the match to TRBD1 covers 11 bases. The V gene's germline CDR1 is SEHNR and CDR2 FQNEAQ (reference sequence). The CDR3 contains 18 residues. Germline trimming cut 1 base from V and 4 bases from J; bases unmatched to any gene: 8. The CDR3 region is CASSLGRTGGFGTGELFF. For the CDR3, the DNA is TGTGCCAGCAGCTTAGGGCGGACAGGGGGCTTCGGCACCGGGGAGCTGTTTTTT.

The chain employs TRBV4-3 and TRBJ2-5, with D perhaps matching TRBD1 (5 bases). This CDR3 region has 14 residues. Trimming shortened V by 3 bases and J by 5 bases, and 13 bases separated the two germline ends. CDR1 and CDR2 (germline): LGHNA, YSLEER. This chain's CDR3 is CASSHRALGETQYF. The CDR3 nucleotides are TGCGCCAGCAGCCACAGGGCCCTAGGGGAGACCCAGTACTTC.

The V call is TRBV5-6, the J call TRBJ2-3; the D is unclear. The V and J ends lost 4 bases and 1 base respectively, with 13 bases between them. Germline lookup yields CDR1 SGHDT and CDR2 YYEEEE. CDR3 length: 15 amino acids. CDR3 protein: CASSRLSSRTDTQYF. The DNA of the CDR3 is TGTGCCAGCAGCCGTCTAAGTAGTCGCACAGATACGCAGTATTTT.

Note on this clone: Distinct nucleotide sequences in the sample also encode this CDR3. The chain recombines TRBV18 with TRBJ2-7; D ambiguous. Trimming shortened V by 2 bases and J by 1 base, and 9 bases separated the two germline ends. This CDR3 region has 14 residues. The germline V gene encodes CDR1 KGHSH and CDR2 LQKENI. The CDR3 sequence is CASSPELGSYEQYF. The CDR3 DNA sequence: TGTGCCAGCTCACCAGAGTTGGGGTCCTACGAGCAGTACTTC.